This TCR beta chain was sequenced in a study of CD8 T cells in ankylosing spondylitis. In the case of this clonotype: Its matching antigen is unknown.

Notes on the study in general: Disease-linked clones were CD8+ and relatively rare in peripheral blood. Reports say disease-linked clones showed up significantly more in matched ankylosing spondylitis synovial fluid.

Using quantitative 5'-RACE with molecular barcodes, the authors made TCR beta libraries. TCRdb itself ran the 5' RACE reads through MiXCR, one entry per CDR3 protein. Found here are 210,000 or so distinct CDR3 sequences, approximately 24% of them singletons; the top ten hold about 7%. The TCR sequence derives from a male donor with ankylosing spondylitis or in good health (not recorded which). The specimen was blood, either unsorted or a sorted T cell fraction (not recorded which).

As DNA, the CDR3 is TGCAGTGCTAGAGATCTCGGACTAGCGGGAGGAGGTGAGCAGTACTTC. It translates to CSARDLGLAGGGEQYF. The chain recombines TRBV20-1 with TRBJ2-7; 14 bases match TRBD2. V lost 0 bases and J lost 7; bases outside the gene matches: 8. Germline CDR1 DFQATT, CDR2 SNEGSKA (reference sequence). This CDR3 has 16 amino acids.